The clone carrying this T cell receptor (beta chain) was found a few times. TCRdb fed the RT-PCR reads into MiXCR, producing one record per CDR3 protein. The top ten clones hold 3% to 4.5% of a sample with about 680,000 distinct CDR3 sequences, 14% of them seen once. The length of the CDR3 is 15 residues. J was trimmed by 4 bases and V by 6 bases; bases with no gene match: 4. Germline V CDR1 and CDR2: MNHEY, SMNVEV (reference sequence). Sequenced: memory CD4+ T cells from blood. The gene calls are TRBV27 and TRBJ2-2; 11 bases are a match to TRBD1. This sequence was found in a female donor in good health, serving as a healthy control. CDR3 protein: CASRTGQGVTGELFF. CDR3 DNA sequence: TGTGCCAGCAGAACGGGACAGGGGGTCACCGGGGAGCTGTTTTTT.